The rows below give T cell receptor beta chains drawn from one sample of a study of T cell responses to AZD1222 COVID-19 vaccine. Some clones are missing from TCRdb's copy, which holds only in-frame ones; the method was immunoSEQ multiplex PCR. In the table there are 70,000 to 90,000 clones, around 73% of which are singletons. The input for sequencing was peripheral blood, taken on day 0 of AZD1222 vaccination. These receptors were obtained from an adult in good health. Each CDR3 is given with its conserved first and last residue. The D gene is left open where the match is weak. Part of the rows lack a size; the others show once, few, many or a class for expanded clones.

clone_size,cdr3_length,j_call,v_call,d_call,cdr3_nt,cdr3_aa
-,12,TRBJ2-7,TRBV18,TRBD1,TGTGCCAGCTCACAGACAGGGGACGAGCAGTACTTC,CASSQTGDEQYF
once,14,TRBJ2-3,TRBV29-1,-,TGCAGCGTTGAAGATCTGAGCCCCTCGAGTACGCAGTATTTT,CSVEDLSPSSTQYF
-,14,TRBJ1-2,TRBV11-2,-,TGTGCCAGCAGCTTGGATGGGGTGGGCTATGGCTACACCTTC,CASSLDGVGYGYTF
-,13,TRBJ1-4,TRBV12-3/TRBV12-4,TRBD1,TGTGCCAGCAGTGGACAGGCGAGTGAAAAACTGTTTTTT,CASSGQASEKLFF
-,13,TRBJ2-7,TRBV18,-,TGTGCCAGCTCCCCCACAGCATCCTACGAGCAGTACTTC,CASSPTASYEQYF
-,13,TRBJ2-2,TRBV5-4,-,TGTGCCAGCTTATCAGGGGACACCGGGGAGCTGTTTTTT,CASLSGDTGELFF
few,12,TRBJ2-3,TRBV3-1/TRBV3-2,-,TGTGCCAGCAGCCATTACACAGATACGCAGTATTTT,CASSHYTDTQYF
-,15,TRBJ2-2,TRBV28,-,TGTGCCAGCAGCCACCGGGACTCACGATCCGGGGAGCTGTTTTTT,CASSHRDSRSGELFF
-,13,TRBJ1-2,TRBV2,-,TGTGCCAGCAGTCTCAGCCCTAACTATGGCTACACCTTC,CASSLSPNYGYTF
-,11,TRBJ2-5,TRBV2,-,TGTGCCAGCAGTGAAAGGGGGGCCCAGTACTTC,CASSERGAQYF
few,14,TRBJ1-2,TRBV28,TRBD1,TGTGCCAGCATACTGACAGGGTACAGCTATGGCTACACCTTC,CASILTGYSYGYTF
-,16,TRBJ1-2,TRBV19,TRBD1,TGTGCCAGTAGTATACAATATGGACAGGGGGCATATGGCTACACCTTC,CASSIQYGQGAYGYTF
-,16,TRBJ2-1,TRBV18,TRBD1,TGTGCCAGCTCACCCCAGACAGGGGGCCGCTACAATGAGCAGTTCTTC,CASSPQTGGRYNEQFF
-,13,TRBJ2-3,TRBV10-3,TRBD1,TGTGCCATCAATTTGGAACAGGGGGATACGCAGTATTTT,CAINLEQGDTQYF
-,14,TRBJ1-2,TRBV11-2,TRBD1,TGTGCCAGCAGCCGCCGGACAGGGAGAGATGGCTACACCTTC,CASSRRTGRDGYTF
few,15,TRBJ2-1,TRBV7-2,TRBD2,TGTGCCAGCAGCCGGGGACTAGCGGGAGGGGATGAGCAGTTCTTC,CASSRGLAGGDEQFF
-,12,TRBJ1-2,TRBV7-2,-,TGTGCCAGCAGCTTAGTAGGGCGCGGCTACACCTTC,CASSLVGRGYTF
-,14,TRBJ1-4,TRBV5-1,-,TGCGCCAGCAGCGCAAGGGACCCTAATGAAAAACTGTTTTTT,CASSARDPNEKLFF
-,16,TRBJ1-5,TRBV30,TRBD1,TGTGCCTGGGGGCCCCCCGGGACAGTTTTAAATCAGCCCCAGCATTTT,CAWGPPGTVLNQPQHF
-,15,TRBJ2-7,TRBV4-2,-,TGTGCCAGCAGCCGGGAAGCGGATAGCTCCTACGAGCAGTACTTC,CASSREADSSYEQYF
-,14,TRBJ2-7,TRBV18,-,TGTGCCAGCTCCCCTCCGGGGCCCTCCTACGAGCAGTACTTC,CASSPPGPSYEQYF
few,11,TRBJ2-5,TRBV5-1,-,TGCGCCAGCAGCGACCAAGAGACCCAGTACTTC,CASSDQETQYF
once,13,TRBJ2-7,TRBV11-2,-,TGTGCCAGCAGCTTAGAACGGAACTACGAGCAGTACTTC,CASSLERNYEQYF
-,18,TRBJ2-3,TRBV19,TRBD2,TGTGCCAGTAGTATAGGTTGGCAGGCTAGCGGGAGCACAGATACGCAGTATTTT,CASSIGWQASGSTDTQYF
-,13,TRBJ1-5,TRBV7-8,-,TGTGCCAGCAGCTTAGGGGGCCATCAGCCCCAGCATTTT,CASSLGGHQPQHF
once,14,TRBJ1-4,TRBV9,TRBD1,TGTGCCAGCAGCGCCGGGACAGGGGGTGAAAAACTGTTTTTT,CASSAGTGGEKLFF
-,15,TRBJ2-1,TRBV5-8,TRBD2,TGTGCCAGCAGCTTGGATGGTAGCGGGAAGAATGAGCAGTTCTTC,CASSLDGSGKNEQFF
-,12,TRBJ2-3,TRBV12-3/TRBV12-4,-,TGTGCCAGTAAAGTTGGGACTGGTAGGCAGTATTTT,CASKVGTGRQYF
-,13,TRBJ1-1,TRBV2,-,TGTGCCAGCAGGTCCGCAGAGAACACTGAAGCTTTCTTT,CASRSAENTEAFF
-,15,TRBJ2-6,TRBV28,-,TGTGCCAGCAGGGCGGGGAACTCTGGGGCCAACGTCCTGACTTTC,CASRAGNSGANVLTF
-,15,TRBJ2-2,TRBV10-1,-,TGCGCCAGCAGTGATATAGTGGGGGAACCCGGGGAGCTGTTTTTT,CASSDIVGEPGELFF
medium-sized,13,TRBJ1-1,TRBV5-4,TRBD1,TGTGCCAGCAGCTGGCACGACAGGGCTGAAGCTTTCTTT,CASSWHDRAEAFF